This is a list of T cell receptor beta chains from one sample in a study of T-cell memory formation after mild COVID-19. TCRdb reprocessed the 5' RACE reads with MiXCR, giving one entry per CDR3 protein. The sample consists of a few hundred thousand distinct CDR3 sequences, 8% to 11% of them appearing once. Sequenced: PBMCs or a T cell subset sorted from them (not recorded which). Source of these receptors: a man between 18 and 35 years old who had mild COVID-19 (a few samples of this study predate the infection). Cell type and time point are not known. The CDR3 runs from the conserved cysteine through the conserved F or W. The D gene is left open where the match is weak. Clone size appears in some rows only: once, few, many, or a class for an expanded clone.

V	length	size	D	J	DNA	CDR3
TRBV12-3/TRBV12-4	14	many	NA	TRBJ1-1	TGTGCCAGCAGTGAGGGTAATTGGAACACTGAAGCTTTCTTT	CASSEGNWNTEAFF
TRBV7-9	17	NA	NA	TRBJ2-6	TGTGCCAGCAGCACCCAGGGAAAGCTGTCTGGGGCCAACGTCCTGACTTTC	CASSTQGKLSGANVLTF
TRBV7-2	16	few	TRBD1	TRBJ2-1	TGTGCCAGCAGCTTTCAGACAGGGGCGCACTACAATGAGCAGTTCTTC	CASSFQTGAHYNEQFF
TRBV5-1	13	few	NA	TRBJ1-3	TGCGCCAGCAGCCAAAGTCCCGGAAACACCATATATTTT	CASSQSPGNTIYF
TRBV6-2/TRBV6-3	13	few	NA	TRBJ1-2	TGTGCCAGCAGTTACTCGGGACACTATGGCTACACCTTC	CASSYSGHYGYTF
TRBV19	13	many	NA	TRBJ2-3	TGTGCCAGTAGTAGGGTAACCACAGATACGCAGTATTTT	CASSRVTTDTQYF
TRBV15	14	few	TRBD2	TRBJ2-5	TGTGCCACCAGCGGGGGGGGATCCCAAGAGACCCAGTACTTC	CATSGGGSQETQYF
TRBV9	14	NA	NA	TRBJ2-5	TGTGCCAGCAGCGTAGGGCAGCTGCAAGAGACCCAGTACTTC	CASSVGQLQETQYF
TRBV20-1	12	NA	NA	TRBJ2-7	TGCAGTGCCCAGGGTGCGGGGCTCGAGCAGTACTTC	CSAQGAGLEQYF
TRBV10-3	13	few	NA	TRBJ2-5	TGTGCCATCAGTGAGCGAGCCCGGGAGACCCAGTACTTC	CAISERARETQYF
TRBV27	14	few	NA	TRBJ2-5	TGTGCCAGCAGTTCACACTCTAGCGTGGAGACCCAGTACTTC	CASSSHSSVETQYF
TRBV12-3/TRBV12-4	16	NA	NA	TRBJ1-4	TGTGCCAGCAGTACCGCATCCGGACTGCATAATGAAAAACTGTTTTTT	CASSTASGLHNEKLFF
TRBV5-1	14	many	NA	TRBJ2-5	TGCGCCAGCAGCTTGATCCCCTCACAAGAGACCCAGTACTTC	CASSLIPSQETQYF
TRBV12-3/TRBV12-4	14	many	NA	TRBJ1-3	TGTGCCAGCTCGGAGACCTGGACGGAAAACACCATATATTTT	CASSETWTENTIYF
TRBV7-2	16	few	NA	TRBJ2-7	TGTGCCAGCAGCTTCATTGGACTGGCCGCAAGGATCGAGCAGTACTTC	CASSFIGLAARIEQYF
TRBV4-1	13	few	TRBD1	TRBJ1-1	TGCGCCAGCAGCGGCAGGGGGAGCACTGAAGCTTTCTTT	CASSGRGSTEAFF
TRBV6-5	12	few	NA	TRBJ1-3	TGTGCCAGCGGGGAGGCTGGAAACACCATATATTTT	CASGEAGNTIYF
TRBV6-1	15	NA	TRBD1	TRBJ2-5	TGTGCCAGCAGTGACAGGGGGCGGCTACAAGAGACCCAGTACTTC	CASSDRGRLQETQYF
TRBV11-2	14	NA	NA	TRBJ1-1	TGTGCCAGCAGCTTAGATATTGGGGGTACTGAAGCTTTCTTT	CASSLDIGGTEAFF
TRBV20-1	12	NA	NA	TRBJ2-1	TGCAGTGCTAGCGGACAGCCCAATGAGCAGTTCTTC	CSASGQPNEQFF
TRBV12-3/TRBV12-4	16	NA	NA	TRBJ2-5	TGTGCCAGCAGCCGCCTGAGAGGGGGAGCACAAGAGACCCAGTACTTC	CASSRLRGGAQETQYF
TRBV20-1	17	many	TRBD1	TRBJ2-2	TGCAGTGCTAGAGATCGGGTCGGGACAGGGGTGACCGGGGAGCTGTTTTTT	CSARDRVGTGVTGELFF
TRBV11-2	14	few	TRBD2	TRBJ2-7	TGTGCCAGCAGGAATTGGCGGGGGACCTACGAGCAGTACTTC	CASRNWRGTYEQYF
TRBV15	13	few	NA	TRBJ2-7	TGTGCCACCAGCAGGTTACAGGGCCACGAGCAGTACTTC	CATSRLQGHEQYF
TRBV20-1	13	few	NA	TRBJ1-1	TGCAGTGCTAGAGACACAGCTGACACTGAAGCTTTCTTT	CSARDTADTEAFF
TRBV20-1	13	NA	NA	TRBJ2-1	TGCAGTGCTAGTTGGCCCAACTACAATGAGCAGTTCTTC	CSASWPNYNEQFF
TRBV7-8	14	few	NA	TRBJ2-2	TGTGCCAGCAGCCCAGGCAGGGTTCCCGGGGAGCTGTTTTTT	CASSPGRVPGELFF
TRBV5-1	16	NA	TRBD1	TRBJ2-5	TGCGCCAGCAGCTTGGCCCCACAGGGGGCGTATGAGACCCAGTACTTT	CASSLAPQGAYETQYF
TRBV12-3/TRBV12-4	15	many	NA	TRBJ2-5	TGTGCCAGCACCACGACAGGGAGGGTCGTGGGGACCCAGTACTTC	CASTTTGRVVGTQYF
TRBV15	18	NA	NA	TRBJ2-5	TGTGCCACCAGCAGAGATCTGGTTGCGACTAGGGATGGGGAGACCCAGTACTTC	CATSRDLVATRDGETQYF
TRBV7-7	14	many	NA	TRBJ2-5	TGTGCCAGCAGCCCTCGGGCGTACCAAGAGACCCAGTACTTC	CASSPRAYQETQYF
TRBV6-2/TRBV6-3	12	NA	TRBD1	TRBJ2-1	TGTGCCAGCAGTTACCGGACAGGTGGGCAGTTCTTC	CASSYRTGGQFF